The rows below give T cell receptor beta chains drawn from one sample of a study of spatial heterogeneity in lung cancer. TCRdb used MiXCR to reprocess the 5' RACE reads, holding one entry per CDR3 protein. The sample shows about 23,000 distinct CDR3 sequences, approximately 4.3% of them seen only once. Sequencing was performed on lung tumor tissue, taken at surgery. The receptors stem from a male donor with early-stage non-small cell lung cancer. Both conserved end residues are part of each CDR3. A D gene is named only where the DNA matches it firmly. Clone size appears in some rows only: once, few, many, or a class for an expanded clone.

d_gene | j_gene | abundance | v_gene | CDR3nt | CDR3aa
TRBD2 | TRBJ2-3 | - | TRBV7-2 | TGTGCCAGCAGCTTAACTAGCGGGAGGGCCCAGTATTTT | CASSLTSGRAQYF
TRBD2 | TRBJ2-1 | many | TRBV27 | TGTGCCAGCACTCTAGCGGGAGGGCCTCGCGATGAGCAGTTCTTC | CASTLAGGPRDEQFF
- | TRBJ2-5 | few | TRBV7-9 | TGTGCCAGCAGCCTTGAAACGGGGACCCAGTACTTC | CASSLETGTQYF
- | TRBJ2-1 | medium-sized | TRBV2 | TGTGCCAGCAGTGAAAGCCAGCTGGGCGATGAGCAGTTCTTC | CASSESQLGDEQFF
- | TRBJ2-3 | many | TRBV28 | TGTGCCAGCAGGCCACAGGGAAGAGATACGCAGTATTTT | CASRPQGRDTQYF
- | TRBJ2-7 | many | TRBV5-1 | TGCGCCAGCAGCTTGGGTGGAGAGGTGGCGTACTTC | CASSLGGEVAYF
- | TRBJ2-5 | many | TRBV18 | TGTGCCAGCTCTATGCTCCGGGAGACCCAGTACTTC | CASSMLRETQYF
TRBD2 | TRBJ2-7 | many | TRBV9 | TGTGCCAGCAGCCTCTCGGGGGGGGCCAAGGACGAGCAGTACTTC | CASSLSGGAKDEQYF
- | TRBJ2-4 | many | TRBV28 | TGTGCCAGCATGTCCCTGGCAGCACTAGCCAAAAACATTCAGTACTTC | CASMSLAALAKNIQYF
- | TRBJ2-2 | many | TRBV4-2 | TGTGCCAGCAGCCAAGATCCGCGGGGGCCTATCACCGGGGAGCTGTTTTTT | CASSQDPRGPITGELFF
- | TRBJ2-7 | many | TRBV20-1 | TGCAGTGCTACTCCGGGCCGAACTTACGAGCAGTACTTC | CSATPGRTYEQYF
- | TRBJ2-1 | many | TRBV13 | TGTGCCAGCAGGCTAAGTCCTTACAATGAGCAGTTCTTC | CASRLSPYNEQFF
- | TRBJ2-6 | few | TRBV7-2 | TGTGTCAGCAGCGCCCTTCTCTCTGGGGCCAACGTCCTGACTTTC | CVSSALLSGANVLTF
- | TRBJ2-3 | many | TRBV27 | TGTGCCAGCAGTTTTGGCGGGGCCACAGATACGCAGTATTTT | CASSFGGATDTQYF
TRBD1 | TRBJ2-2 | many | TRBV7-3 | TGTGCCAGCAGCTCGACCGGGACAGGGAACACCGGGGAGCTGTTTTTT | CASSSTGTGNTGELFF
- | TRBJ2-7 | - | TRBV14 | TGTGCCAGCGGGCTGACTGCAGGACTCGAGCAGTACTTC | CASGLTAGLEQYF
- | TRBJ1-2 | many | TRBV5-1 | TGCGCCAGCAGCTCGGGCCCTTACTATGGCTACACCTTC | CASSSGPYYGYTF
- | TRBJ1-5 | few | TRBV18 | TGTGCCAGCTCACTATCAAATGCCAATCAGCCCCAGCATTTT | CASSLSNANQPQHF
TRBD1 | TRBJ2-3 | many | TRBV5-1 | TGCGCCAGCAGCCGGGGACAGATCACAGATACGCAGTATTTT | CASSRGQITDTQYF
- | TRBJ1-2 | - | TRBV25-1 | TGTGCCAGCAGCCTCGGGACACGGGACGGCCACACCTTC | CASSLGTRDGHTF
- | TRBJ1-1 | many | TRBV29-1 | TGCAGCGCCCGGCGACAGGATGGAAGAGCTTTCTTT | CSARRQDGRAFF
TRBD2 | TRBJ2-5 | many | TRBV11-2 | TGTGCCAGCAGCCCCGGCGGGGGAGCGTTTAGAGAGACCCAGTACTTC | CASSPGGGAFRETQYF
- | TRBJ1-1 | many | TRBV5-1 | TGCGCCAGCAGCTCGGACAGCACGAACACTGAAGCTTTCTTT | CASSSDSTNTEAFF
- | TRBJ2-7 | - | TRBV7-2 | TGTGCCAGCAGCGGGGGCCCTTCCGCCTACGAGCAGTACTTC | CASSGGPSAYEQYF
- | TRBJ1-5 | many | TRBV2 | TGTGCCAGCAGGGGGGGATTCTCGCAGCCCCAGCATTTT | CASRGGFSQPQHF
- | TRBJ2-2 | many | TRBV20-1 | TGCAGTGCCAATGGAGAACTCTACACCGGGGAGCTGTTTTTT | CSANGELYTGELFF
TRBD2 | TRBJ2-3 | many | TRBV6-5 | TGTGCCAGCAGTAAGAGACTAGCGGGAGCCTATAGAGATACGCAGTATTTT | CASSKRLAGAYRDTQYF
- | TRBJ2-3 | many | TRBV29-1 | TGCAGCGTTGAAGGACAGGACACAGATACGCAGTATTTT | CSVEGQDTDTQYF